This TCR beta chain was identified in a study of early stage breast cancer tumors. General study findings and limits: Enriched TCRB sequences shared across patients were mostly commonly generated sequences.

Measured with immunoSEQ multiplex PCR; TCRdb has only the in-frame clones, and not every one. The sample has about 50,000 clones; 70% to 80% are singletons. The germline V gene has CDR1 MGHDK and CDR2 SYGVNS. V dropped 0 bases and J dropped 6; count of bases not matched to a gene: 7. CDR3 length: 16 residues. Comments on this clone: Antigen unknown.

Source material: blood. The rearrangement uses TRBV25-1 and TRBJ1-4, with 7 bases fitting TRBD1. The clonotype comes from a person aged 30-39 years with breast cancer. The CDR3 loop is CASSEYRGRWDEKLFF. DNA of the CDR3: TGTGCCAGCAGTGAATATAGGGGGCGCTGGGATGAAAAACTGTTTTTT.